This TCR beta chain was observed in a study of OX40 agonist ivuxolimab in advanced cancers. As for the study in general: At 65% to 85% male, the cohort had a mean age of 60 years, ranging from about 20 to 90. A history of anti-PD-1, anti-PD-L1 or anti-CTLA-4 therapy was acceptable, and approximately 40% had some. Overall study results and limits: CD4+ and CD8+ T cells in blood underwent clonal expansion by week 6 at 0.1 to 3.0 mg/kg.

The V end lost 6 bases, the J end lost 6 bases, and 9 bases lay between the germline ends. CDR1 is WSHSY and CDR2 is SAAADI in the germline V gene. The CDR3 extends over 12 amino acids. Samples of blood were obtained at baseline, on cycle 4 day 1, and on cycle 7 day 1. The method was immunoSEQ multiplex PCR; TCRdb's version includes in-frame clones alone and lacks a portion of them. The sample holds tens of thousands of clones; 80% to 90% are singletons and the top ten take about 10%. This clone was observed a few times. The antigen remains undetermined. The rearrangement joins TRBV10-2 to TRBJ1-5; D remains ambiguous. This sample comprised CD4+ or CD8+ T cells sorted from blood, obtained in a trial of the OX40 agonist ivuxolimab. The TCR originated in an adult with an advanced solid tumor such as melanoma, head and neck, liver or kidney cancer. DNA for the CDR3: TGCGCCAGCAGCTTCGGGTTTCAGCCCCAGCATTTT. It specifies CASSFGFQPQHF.